Below are 2 T cell receptor beta chains sequenced from a single sample in a study of neoadjuvant nivolumab and ipilimumab in lung cancer. Method: immunoSEQ multiplex PCR; TCRdb's copy keeps in-frame clones and lacks some. This sample yields tens of thousands of clones, of which more than 85% are seen a single time; 3.7% belongs to the top ten. Source: blood, taken before neoadjuvant nivolumab, alone or with ipilimumab. Every receptor here comes from an adult with non-small cell lung cancer. Some clones in this sample may be carry-over from other donors' samples.

This chain joins TRBV5-4 and TRBJ2-7; D not resolved. Trimming removed 7 bases from V and 0 bases from J, with 11 bases in between. This CDR3 spans 13 amino acids. Germline values: CDR1 SGHNT, CDR2 YYREEE (reference sequence). In DNA form, the CDR3 reads TGTGCCAGCCGCACACGGAGCTCCTACGAGCAGTACTTC. Amino acid sequence: CASRTRSSYEQYF.

V gene TRBV6-5 combines with J gene TRBJ2-3; no definite D call. CDR1 is MNHEY, CDR2 SVGAGI, per germline. This CDR3 region has 13 residues. V lost 7 bases to trimming and J lost 2 bases, with 10 bases between them. The CDR3, as DNA: TGTGCCAGCACCCAGACACTCACAGATACGCAGTATTTT. It is translated as CASTQTLTDTQYF.